This T cell receptor (beta chain) was profiled in a study of blood T cell repertoires in COVID-19 (dated by TCRdb to about 2020). With regard to the full study: Collaborator samples came from the United States, Italy and Spain and covered acute and convalescent phases of COVID-19. The prospective study material was composed of cDNA or gDNA derived from T cells, B-cell-depleted T cells, or PBMCs. Deeply sampled blood TCRbeta repertoires from subjects exposed to, actively infected with, or recovered from COVID-19 were included in the dataset. A freely available public database, intended as a resource for researchers studying the immune response to SARS-CoV-2, is where the repertoires were released. The samples were drawn from the first 160 participants of the ongoing ImmuneRACE study and from 1,254 subjects provided by 6 global collaborators. The sample metadata nearly always contained a de-identified subject ID, COVID-19 status, age in years and sex. Where available, HLA class I and class II types were taken from metadata supplied by the sample provider and were not determined by assay-based typing.

Participants in the prospective study were enrolled through a virtual design, were aged roughly 18 to 100 years, and lived in 24 United States geographic areas. To assign participants to cohorts, the prospective study relied on clinical history that participants themselves reported in a screening survey and a study questionnaire. In the prospective study, mobile phlebotomists collected whole blood, serum and a nasopharyngeal or oropharyngeal swab from each participant. Over a 2-month period, participants in the prospective study had the option of providing additional blood draws and questionnaires. Blood samples from the prospective study were shipped frozen or at room temperature prior to DNA extraction. TCRbeta CDR3 regions were amplified from genomic DNA using the immunoSEQ Assay, a bias-controlled multiplex PCR. Per the authors' processing: Within the assay, amplification of reference gene primers was used to estimate how many nucleated cells each sample contained. Sequence reads were collapsed and filtered to measure the absolute abundance of every unique TCRbeta CDR3 rearrangement. For each sample, productive Simpson clonality was calculated as the square root of Simpson's diversity index over productive rearrangements. What TCRdb holds here is the immuneACCESS table cut down to in-frame rearrangements. Part of the clones is not present; checked against another copy, under half of the missing clones reflect an unresolved V gene, and the others are unexplained. V and J calls and clone size follow that table, whereas D and trimming were derived from the DNA. Recorded for this sample are 250,000 to 350,000 clones; nearly 90% of them occurred a single time. 1.7% of the sample belongs to the ten largest clones.

With regard to this clone: The specificity of this receptor is unknown. No per-base quality is available; no much larger clone lies one base away.

Relative to germline, V is missing 0 bases and J is missing 4 bases, with 10 bases of the junction outside any gene match. The germline V gene (reference sequence) specifies LNHNV as CDR1 and YYDKDF as CDR2. The CDR3 numbers 17 residues from cysteine through phenylalanine. The entry retains the CDR3 DNA only, 51 bases that are in frame from base 1. Overall study results and their limits: Clinical and demographic metadata were provided uncurated, with the amount varying by source and participant.

This sequence was found in a young woman with acute COVID-19. Material for sequencing was PBMCs or T cells enriched from blood (not recorded which). The rearranged chain carries TRBV15 and TRBJ2-3; TRBD2 aligns with 7 central bases. Here the CDR3 is given as CATSRELTGGSADTQYF. The DNA sequence is TGTGCCACCAGCAGAGAGCTGACTGGCGGGAGTGCAGATACGCAGTATTTT.